This entry concerns a single T cell receptor (beta chain). Its antigen is not identified. The data stem from a study of cytomegalovirus exposure and HLA in healthy donors. Study as a whole: From HLA-typed donors, an early data release held about 85 million unique TCRs. General observations from the study: Previous analysis showed most TCR beta V segments were productive about 90% or about 30% of the time. Only CMV serostatus was available as immune exposure information.

The PCR used 60 Vbeta and 13 Jbeta primers. The table came from immunoSEQ multiplex PCR; TCRdb's copy has only in-frame clones and leaves some out. The sample shows 110,000 to 150,000 clones, approximately 73% of them seen only once. Trimming removed 7 bases from V and 2 bases from J, with 29 bases in between. The CDR3 is 19 residues long. Per the germline V gene, CDR1 is MNHEY and CDR2 is SMNVEV (reference sequence). Sequencing was performed on PBMCs. V and J are TRBV27 and TRBJ1-1; D gene unclear. The TCR comes from a middle-aged woman in good health and CMV-seronegative. Written as DNA, the CDR3 is TGTGCCAGCATGATCAAAGGGAGCCCCGGTCGTGTCCGAAACACTGAAGCTTTCTTT. Translating it yields CASMIKGSPGRVRNTEAFF.